Listed below are T cell receptor beta chains from one sample, sequenced in a study of siplizumab effects on memory and regulatory T cells. Profiling relied on immunoSEQ multiplex PCR, and the TCRdb table lists in-frame clones only, not all of them. The sample lists fewer than 30,000 clones, roughly 88% occurring once. The sequencing sample was made of memory CD4+ T cells sorted from blood. Receptors were obtained from a human donor in good health. CDR3s include the opening cysteine and the closing phenylalanine or tryptophan. D genes are given only for firm matches. Part of the rows lack a size; the others show once, few, many or a class for expanded clones.

d_call clone_size j_call v_call cdr3_nt cdr3_aa
TRBD1 . TRBJ1-2 TRBV2 TGTGCCAGCAGTGGACAGGGGGCGACTGGCTACACCTTC CASSGQGATGYTF
TRBD2 . TRBJ2-1 TRBV12-5 TGTGCTAGCGGGACTCAGCGGGGCTCCTACAATGAGCAGTTCTTC CASGTQRGSYNEQFF
. . TRBJ1-1 TRBV9 TGTGCCAGCAGCGTAGACCGTGGTACTGAAGCTTTCTTT CASSVDRGTEAFF
. once TRBJ1-1 TRBV2 TGTGCCAGCAGTGCAGGGGTTGGTGAAGCTTTCTTT CASSAGVGEAFF
. . TRBJ2-7 TRBV4-3 TGCGCCAGCAGCCAAGATCTTAAGGGTTACGAGCAGTACTTC CASSQDLKGYEQYF
. . TRBJ1-4 TRBV30 TGTGCCTGGTCCTTTTCTAATGAAAAACTGTTTTTT CAWSFSNEKLFF
TRBD2 once TRBJ2-1 TRBV7-7 TGTGCTAGCAGCTCCCGTTCGGGAGGAGAGCAGTTCTTC CASSSRSGGEQFF
. . TRBJ1-2 TRBV6-6 TGTGCCAGCAGTTACTCGGCAGGGGATGGTGGCTACACCTTC CASSYSAGDGGYTF
. . TRBJ2-3 TRBV21-1 TGTGCCAGCAGCAATCCTTGGCCCAGTGGGATTTCCAACACAGATACGCAGTATTTT CASSNPWPSGISNTDTQYF
. . TRBJ2-5 TRBV14 TGTGCCAGCAGCCAAGGGACATTCCAAGAGACCCAGTACTTC CASSQGTFQETQYF
TRBD1 . TRBJ1-2 TRBV4-3 TGCGCCAGCAGCCACCTGGGACAGGGGGTTGGCTACACCTTC CASSHLGQGVGYTF
TRBD1 . TRBJ2-5 TRBV5-1 TGCGCCAGCAGCACCTCAGGGGGAAGGGAGACCCAGTACTTC CASSTSGGRETQYF
TRBD2 . TRBJ2-7 TRBV4-1 TGCGCCAGCAGCCAGCCGGGACTAGCGAGTTACGAGCAGTACTTC CASSQPGLASYEQYF
. . TRBJ2-2 TRBV29-1 TGCAGCGTTGAGCAGAAGAACACCGGGGAGCTGTTTTTT CSVEQKNTGELFF
. . TRBJ1-5 TRBV12-5 TGTGCTAGTGGTTTGGTATTCATGGGAGGTCTGTATAGCAATCAGCCCCAGCATTTT CASGLVFMGGLYSNQPQHF
. . TRBJ2-1 TRBV7-3 TGTGCCAGCAGCCCGCGGGCCTTTGGTGGGAATGAGCAGTTCTTC CASSPRAFGGNEQFF
. . TRBJ1-2 TRBV10-3 TGTGCCATCACCCCGTGGAAAGGCCTTTATGGCTACACCTTC CAITPWKGLYGYTF
TRBD2 few TRBJ2-2 TRBV4-2 TGTGCCAGCAGCCAAGTAGCGGGAGGTCTTACCGGGGAGCTGTTTTTT CASSQVAGGLTGELFF
. . TRBJ1-6 TRBV30 TGTGCCTGGAGTCAGGCGATTTCACCCCTCCACTTT CAWSQAISPLHF
TRBD1 . TRBJ2-1 TRBV27 TGTGCCAGCAGTTTATCGGCGACAGGGTGGAGGCAGTTCTTC CASSLSATGWRQFF
TRBD2 . TRBJ2-3 TRBV6-1 TGTGCCAGCGGGCGGGAGGAGACAGATACGCAGTATTTT CASGREETDTQYF
. . TRBJ1-5 TRBV2 TGTGCCAGCAGTGGCCTGTTTGGCTCGGGACCCCAGCATTTT CASSGLFGSGPQHF
. once TRBJ2-2 TRBV5-6 TGTGCCAGCAGTCAAAAAGACACCGGGGAGCTGTTTTTT CASSQKDTGELFF
. . TRBJ2-1 TRBV6-6 TGTGCCAGCAGTCACCCGGCTGAGCAGTTCTTC CASSHPAEQFF
TRBD1 . TRBJ1-5 TRBV6-5 TGTGCCAGCAGTTTACCGGGACAGGGGATGGGCCAGCCCCAGCATTTT CASSLPGQGMGQPQHF
. few TRBJ1-5 TRBV19 TGTGCCAGTAGTAGCAGGGGTACGAGCAATCAGCCCCAGCATTTT CASSSRGTSNQPQHF
. . TRBJ1-2 TRBV30 TGTGCCTCCAGTATCGGACCTGGGGGTGGTAACTATGGCTACACCTTC CASSIGPGGGNYGYTF
TRBD2 . TRBJ2-3 TRBV29-1 TGCAGCGCCTTAGCGGGAGCCACAGATACGCAGTATTTT CSALAGATDTQYF
TRBD1 . TRBJ1-6 TRBV7-9 TGTGCCAGCAGCTTAGCTCCGACAGGGTCCTATAATTCACCCCTCCACTTT CASSLAPTGSYNSPLHF
. . TRBJ2-2 TRBV19 TGTGCCAGTAGTAGCTACAGGGAAGCCGGGGAGCTGTTTTTT CASSSYREAGELFF
. . TRBJ1-2 TRBV29-1 TGCAGCGGGTGGGCCTATGGCTACACCTTC CSGWAYGYTF
. . TRBJ2-5 TRBV5-4 TGTGCCAGCAGCTTTGACAGGCGGGAGACCCAGTACTTC CASSFDRRETQYF
. . TRBJ2-1 TRBV5-1 TGCGCCAGCAGAGACGTCGGTGAGCAGTTCTTC CASRDVGEQFF
. few TRBJ2-7 TRBV21-1 TGTGCCAGCAGCAAACGGGAGCCGGAGGGGGCACGCGGGAGCTCCTACGAGCAGTACTTC CASSKREPEGARGSSYEQYF
. . TRBJ1-5 TRBV9 TGTGCCAGCAGCGCAGGATTGAGCGATCAGCCCCAGCATTTT CASSAGLSDQPQHF
. . TRBJ1-1 TRBV7-2 TGTGCCAGCAGCATAGCTCGGACCAGTTGGCAGGCTGAAGCTTTCTTT CASSIARTSWQAEAFF
. . TRBJ2-5 TRBV29-1 TGCAGCGTTGAAGTTAAGGGGGGAGAGACCCAGTACTTC CSVEVKGGETQYF
. few TRBJ1-2 TRBV4-2 TGTGCCAGCAGCCAAGAGACCCGCCCCCAGGGTGGATATGGCTACACCTTC CASSQETRPQGGYGYTF
TRBD1 . TRBJ1-2 TRBV19 TGTGCCAGTAGTGGGGACAGGACCTATGGCTACACCTTC CASSGDRTYGYTF
. large TRBJ1-5 TRBV4-3 TGCGCCAGCAGCCAAGATGCGACAAATCATCAGCCCCAGCATTTT CASSQDATNHQPQHF
. . TRBJ2-5 TRBV7-8 TGTGCCAGCAGCTTAGTCAGGGAGCAAGAGACCCAGTACTTC CASSLVREQETQYF
TRBD1 . TRBJ1-1 TRBV27 TGTGCCAGCAGTTTTGAGACAGGGGGGACTAAAGCTTTCTTT CASSFETGGTKAFF
. . TRBJ2-7 TRBV4-1 TGCGCCAGCAGCCAAGACGCATACAGCGTTAGCTACGAGCAGTACTTC CASSQDAYSVSYEQYF
TRBD1 . TRBJ2-1 TRBV27 TGTGCCAGCATCCGGCAGGGGGCGCGGGGTGAGCAGTTCTTC CASIRQGARGEQFF
. once TRBJ2-1 TRBV6-5 TGTGCCAGCAGAATCACAGGAGAGGGCTACAATGAGCAGTTCTTC CASRITGEGYNEQFF
. . TRBJ2-7 TRBV6-5 TGTGCCAGCAGTGCAGGGTTCGAGCAGTACTTC CASSAGFEQYF
TRBD1 . TRBJ2-1 TRBV6-5 TGTGCCAGCAGTAGGACAGGGTCCTACAATGAGCAGTTCTTC CASSRTGSYNEQFF
TRBD1 . TRBJ2-7 TRBV7-6 TGTGCCAGCAGCCCCGGACAGGGGGGATACGAGCAGTACTTC CASSPGQGGYEQYF
. few TRBJ2-5 TRBV7-2 TGTGCCAGCAGCTTAGGCATGGAAGAGACCCAGTACTTC CASSLGMEETQYF
TRBD1 large TRBJ1-1 TRBV5-1 TGCGCCAGCAGCCCTAGGACAGGGGTGATGGCTGAAGCTTTCTTT CASSPRTGVMAEAFF
. . TRBJ2-1 TRBV29-1 TGCAGCGTTGATAGTTCCGGCTCCTACAATGAGCAGTTCTTC CSVDSSGSYNEQFF
. . TRBJ2-3 TRBV6-6 TGTGCCAGCACCCGGGAACGGGAGCGCGCAGATACGCAGTATTTT CASTRERERADTQYF
. . TRBJ1-1 TRBV6-4 TGTGCCAGCAGGGACAGTAGCTTGGACACTGAAGCTTTCTTT CASRDSSLDTEAFF
. . TRBJ1-3 TRBV6-1 TGTGCCAGCATGAGGGGCGGTGGAAACACCATATATTTT CASMRGGGNTIYF